This TCR beta chain was recovered during a study of blood T cell repertoires in COVID-19 (TCRdb year 2020). Concerning the study at large: The collaborator samples originated in the United States, Italy and Spain and spanned the acute and convalescent phases of COVID-19. Deeply sampled blood TCRbeta repertoires from subjects exposed to, actively infected with, or recovered from COVID-19 were included in the dataset. The repertoires were released in a freely available public database meant as a resource for research on the immune response to SARS-CoV-2. The material from the prospective study consisted of cDNA or gDNA derived from T cells, B-cell-depleted T cells, or PBMCs. Sample metadata almost always included a de-identified subject ID, COVID-19 status, age in years and sex. The samples were drawn from the first 160 participants of the ongoing ImmuneRACE study and from 950 to 1,500 subjects provided by 6 global collaborators. Where available, HLA class I and class II types were taken from metadata supplied by the sample provider and were not determined by assay-based typing. The investigation overall reported the following: The quantity of clinical and demographic metadata differed by source and by participant and was supplied without curation.

TCRbeta CDR3 regions were amplified from genomic DNA using the immunoSEQ Assay, a bias-controlled multiplex PCR. The original pipeline was this. Nucleated cell counts per sample were estimated from amplification of reference gene primers within the assay. Sequence reads were collapsed and filtered to measure the absolute abundance of every unique TCRbeta CDR3 rearrangement. For each sample, productive Simpson clonality was calculated as the square root of Simpson's diversity index across productive rearrangements. TCRdb retrieved this table from immuneACCESS and kept in-frame rearrangements only. Not all clones are present; in checked studies, unresolved V genes account for under half, and no reason is known for the remainder. The V and J calls and clone size were taken over from that table, and D and trimming were inferred from the DNA. For this sample the table gives 200,000 to 300,000 clones, of which over 75% were detected only once. The ten largest clones add up to 0.7% of the sample.

About this clone itself: Its antigen remains unidentified. Base qualities are missing; no much larger clone stands one base away.

The collaborating institutions used their own protocols to collect whole blood in K2EDTA tubes. Collaborator samples were shipped for TCRbeta analysis as frozen whole blood, isolated PBMCs, or DNA extracted from either sample type. CDR1 and CDR2 are drawn from the germline V gene (reference sequence): MNHEY, SMNVEV. CDR3 length: 14 amino acids, cysteine to phenylalanine. The kept DNA is CDR3 alone, 42 bases in frame from the first base. The junction shows trimming of 4 bases on V and 2 bases on J, and the gene matches do not reach 5 bases of it. The TCR was taken from a human donor in a cohort sampled during active COVID-19. The receptor chain draws on TRBV27 and TRBJ2-7, with TRBD1 matching 7 junction bases. The specimen was peripheral blood. The nucleotide sequence reads TGTGCCAGCAGTTCTAACAGGGGAGCCTACGAGCAGTACTTC. Its coded protein is CASSSNRGAYEQYF.